This TCR beta chain was observed in a study of T cell clonality in common variable immunodeficiency. V shed 5 bases and J 2 bases; nucleotides not matched to a gene: 7. This CDR3 is built from 16 residues. Germline V gives CDR1 LGHNA, CDR2 YNFKEQ. This clone was counted ten times or more. The read terminates 3 residues ahead of where the CDR3 ends, so the germline J gene completes it. The repertoire was sequenced with immunoSEQ multiplex PCR; TCRdb's copy has only in-frame clones and lacks some. This sample carries over 35,000 clones, none of them present only once. The chain carries TRBV4-2 and TRBJ2-3; 10 bases fit TRBD2. This receptor was taken from a person aged 18 to 70 in good health. The sample taken for sequencing was peripheral blood mononuclear cells. CDR3 loop: CASSKAGTSVTDTQYF. The DNA read from the CDR3 is TGTGCCAGCAGCAAAGCCGGGACTAGCGTCACAGATACG.